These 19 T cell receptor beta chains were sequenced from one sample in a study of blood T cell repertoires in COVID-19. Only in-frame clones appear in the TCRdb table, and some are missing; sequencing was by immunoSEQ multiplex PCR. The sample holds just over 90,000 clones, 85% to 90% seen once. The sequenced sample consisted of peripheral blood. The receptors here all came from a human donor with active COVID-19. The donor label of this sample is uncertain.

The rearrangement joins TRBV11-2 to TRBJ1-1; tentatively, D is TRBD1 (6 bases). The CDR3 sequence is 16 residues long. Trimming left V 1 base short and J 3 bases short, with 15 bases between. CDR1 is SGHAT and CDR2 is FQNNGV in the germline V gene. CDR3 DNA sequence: TGTGCCAGCAGCTTAGGTCAGGGGTTGGCAGACACTGAAGCTTTCTTT. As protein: CASSLGQGLADTEAFF.

CDR3 residues: CASSLGGGPTDTQYF. The CDR3 region has the DNA TGTGCCAGCAGCTTGGGCGGGGGCCCCACAGATACGCAGTATTTT. The gene calls are TRBV5-8 and TRBJ2-3; perhaps TRBD2 as D (7 bases). CDR3 length: 15 amino acids. CDR1 and CDR2 (germline): SGHTS, YDEGEE. V lost 0 bases and J lost 2, with 10 bases in between.

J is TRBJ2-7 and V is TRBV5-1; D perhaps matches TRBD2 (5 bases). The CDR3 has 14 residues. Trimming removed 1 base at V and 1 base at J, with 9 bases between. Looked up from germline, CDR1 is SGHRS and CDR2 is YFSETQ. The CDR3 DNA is TGCGCCAGCAGCTTGAATCCGGGATCCTACGAGCAGTACTTC. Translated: CASSLNPGSYEQYF.

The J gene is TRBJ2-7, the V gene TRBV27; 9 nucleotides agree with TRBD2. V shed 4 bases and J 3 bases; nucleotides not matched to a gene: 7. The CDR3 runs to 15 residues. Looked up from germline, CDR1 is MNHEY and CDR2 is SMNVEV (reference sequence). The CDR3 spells CASSSGGGALYEQYF. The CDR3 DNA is TGTGCCAGCAGTTCCGGCGGGGGGGCCCTCTACGAGCAGTACTTC.

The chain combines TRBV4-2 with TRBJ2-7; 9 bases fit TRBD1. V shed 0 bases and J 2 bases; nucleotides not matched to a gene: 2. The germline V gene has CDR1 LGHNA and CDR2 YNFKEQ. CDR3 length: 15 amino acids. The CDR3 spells CASSQEDRGAYEQYF. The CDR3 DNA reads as TGTGCCAGCAGCCAAGAGGACAGGGGCGCCTACGAGCAGTACTTC.

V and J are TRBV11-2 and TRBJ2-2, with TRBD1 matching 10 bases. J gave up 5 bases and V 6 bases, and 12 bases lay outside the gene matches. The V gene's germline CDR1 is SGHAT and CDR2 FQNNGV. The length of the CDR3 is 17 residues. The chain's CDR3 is CASRALTGTGDTGELFF. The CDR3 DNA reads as TGTGCCAGCAGGGCTTTGACCGGGACAGGGGATACCGGGGAGCTGTTTTTT.

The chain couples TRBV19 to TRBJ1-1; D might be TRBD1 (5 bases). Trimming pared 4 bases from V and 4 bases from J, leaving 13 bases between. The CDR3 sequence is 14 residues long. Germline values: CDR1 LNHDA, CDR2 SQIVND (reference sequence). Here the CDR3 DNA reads TGTGCCAGTAGTAGGCAGGGTCTGAGCACTGAAGCTTTCTTT. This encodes CASSRQGLSTEAFF.

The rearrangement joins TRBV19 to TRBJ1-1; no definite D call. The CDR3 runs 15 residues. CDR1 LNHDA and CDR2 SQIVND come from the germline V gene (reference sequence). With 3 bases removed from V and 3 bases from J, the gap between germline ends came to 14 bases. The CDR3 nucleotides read TGTGCCAGTAGTATCTATGTAACAGCTGACACTGAAGCTTTCTTT. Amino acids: CASSIYVTADTEAFF.

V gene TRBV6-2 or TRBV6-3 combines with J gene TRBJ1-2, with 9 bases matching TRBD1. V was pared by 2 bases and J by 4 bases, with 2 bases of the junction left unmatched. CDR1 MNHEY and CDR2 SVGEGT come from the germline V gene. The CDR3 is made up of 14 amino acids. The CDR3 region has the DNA TGTGCCAGCAGTTACGGGACAGGGAGCTATGGCTACACCTTC. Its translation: CASSYGTGSYGYTF.

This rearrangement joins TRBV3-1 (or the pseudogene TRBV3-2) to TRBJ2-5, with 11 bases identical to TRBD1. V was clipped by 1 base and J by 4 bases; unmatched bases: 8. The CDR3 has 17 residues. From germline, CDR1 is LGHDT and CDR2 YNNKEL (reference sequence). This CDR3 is CASSQGGTGGGGETQYF. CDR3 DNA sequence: TGTGCCAGCAGCCAAGGAGGGACAGGGGGTGGAGGAGAGACCCAGTACTTC.

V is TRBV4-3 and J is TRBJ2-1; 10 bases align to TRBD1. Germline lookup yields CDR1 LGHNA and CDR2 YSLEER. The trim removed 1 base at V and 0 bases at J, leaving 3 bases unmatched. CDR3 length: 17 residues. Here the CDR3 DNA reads TGCGCCAGCAGCCAAGGGGACAGGGGATCCTCCTACAATGAGCAGTTCTTC. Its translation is CASSQGDRGSSYNEQFF.

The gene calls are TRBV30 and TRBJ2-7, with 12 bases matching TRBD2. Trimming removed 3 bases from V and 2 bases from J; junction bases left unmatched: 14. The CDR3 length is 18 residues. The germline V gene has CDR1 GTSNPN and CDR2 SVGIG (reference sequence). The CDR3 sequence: CAWRAKTGTSGRPYEQYF. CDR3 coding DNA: TGTGCCTGGAGAGCCAAGACCGGGACTAGCGGGCGACCCTACGAGCAGTACTTC.

Here the CDR3 DNA reads TGTGCCAGCAGATCGGACAGTAACTATGGCTACACCTTC. Translation: CASRSDSNYGYTF. The chain uses TRBV6-5 and TRBJ1-2, with a tentative D call TRBD1 (6 bases). In germline, CDR1 is MNHEY, CDR2 SVGAGI. The CDR3 runs to 13 residues. V lost 6 bases and J 1 base, leaving 9 bases between the germline ends.

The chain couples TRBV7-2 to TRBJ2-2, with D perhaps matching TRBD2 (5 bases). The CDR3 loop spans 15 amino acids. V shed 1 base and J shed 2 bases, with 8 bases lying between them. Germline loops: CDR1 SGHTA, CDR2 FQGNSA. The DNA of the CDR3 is TGTGCCAGCAGCTTAGTACTAGAAAACACCGGGGAGCTGTTTTTT. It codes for CASSLVLENTGELFF. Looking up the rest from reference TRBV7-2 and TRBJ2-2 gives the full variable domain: GAGVSQSPSNKVTEKGKDVELRCDPISGHTALYWYRQSLGQGLEFLIYFQGNSAPDKSGLPSDRFSAERTGGSVSTLTIQRTQQEDSAVYLCASSLVLENTGELFFGEGSRLTVL.

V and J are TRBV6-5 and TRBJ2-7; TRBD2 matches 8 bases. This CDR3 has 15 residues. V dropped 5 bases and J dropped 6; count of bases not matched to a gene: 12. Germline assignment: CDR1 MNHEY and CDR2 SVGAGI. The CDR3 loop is CASSPGGAHFSEQYF. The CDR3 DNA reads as TGTGCCAGCAGTCCCGGGGGGGCCCATTTTTCCGAGCAGTACTTC.

CDR3 nucleotides: TGCAGTGCCCGGACAGGGGATGAGCAGTTCTTC. Translating gives CSARTGDEQFF. The chain has TRBV20-1 and TRBJ2-1; TRBD1 matches 9 bases. The trim removed 6 bases at V and 8 bases at J, leaving 2 bases unmatched. The germline gives CDR1 DFQATT, CDR2 SNEGSKA (reference sequence). This CDR3 comprises 11 residues.

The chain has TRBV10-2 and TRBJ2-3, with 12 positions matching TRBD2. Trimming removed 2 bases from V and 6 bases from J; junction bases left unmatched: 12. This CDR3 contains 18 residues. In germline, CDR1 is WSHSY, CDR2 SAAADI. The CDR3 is CASSERVLAGGLVDTQYF. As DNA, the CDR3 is TGCGCCAGCAGTGAGAGGGTCCTAGCGGGGGGGCTCGTTGATACGCAGTATTTT.

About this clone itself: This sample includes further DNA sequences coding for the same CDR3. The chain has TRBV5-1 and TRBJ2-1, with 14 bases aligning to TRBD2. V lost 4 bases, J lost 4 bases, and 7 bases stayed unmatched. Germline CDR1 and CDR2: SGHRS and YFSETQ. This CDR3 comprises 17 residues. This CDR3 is CASSPGTSGGSYNEQFF. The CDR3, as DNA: TGCGCCAGCAGCCCCGGGACTAGCGGGGGATCTTACAATGAGCAGTTCTTC.

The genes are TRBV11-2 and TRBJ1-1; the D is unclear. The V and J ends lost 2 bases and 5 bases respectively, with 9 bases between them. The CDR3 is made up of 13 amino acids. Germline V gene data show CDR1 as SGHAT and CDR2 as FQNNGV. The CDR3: CASSLSGWTEAFF. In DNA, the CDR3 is TGTGCCAGCAGCTTATCCGGGTGGACTGAAGCTTTCTTT.